These 21 T cell receptor beta chains were all obtained from the same sample, sequenced in a study of metastatic and nonmetastatic thyroid tumors. TCRdb reanalyzed the PCR reads via MiXCR. Among over 20,000 clones listed, about 11% were seen once. Patients had received no treatment of any kind before thyroid surgery. Sequencing used blood. These receptors all stem from a female donor with papillary thyroid cancer or a benign thyroid nodule (not recorded which). Some clones in this sample may be carry-over from other donors' samples.

There are many counts of this clone. The chain has TRBV7-2 and TRBJ2-5; 10 bases fit TRBD1. Germline CDR1 and CDR2: SGHTA and FQGNSA. J lost 9 bases, V lost 6 bases, and 19 bases had no gene match. CDR3 size: 17 residues. In DNA, the CDR3 is TGTGCCAGCAGGCGAAGAGGGACAGGGGAGGGTAGCAGGGCCCAGTACTTC. Its translation is CASRRRGTGEGSRAQYF.

This clone was counted ten times or more. V and J are TRBV4-1 and TRBJ2-1, with unresolved D. The CDR3 spans 17 residues. Germline V gene lookup returns CDR1 MGHRA and CDR2 YSYEKL. Trimming shortened V by 2 bases and J by 1 base, and 15 bases separated the two germline ends. DNA for the CDR3: TGCGCCAGCAGCCAACTCGACTTGGGGTTTTCCTACAATGAGCAGTTCTTC. Protein: CASSQLDLGFSYNEQFF.

V gene TRBV6-1 combines with J gene TRBJ1-2; tentatively, D is TRBD1 (5 bases). V lost 7 bases, J lost 1 base, and 10 bases lay in between. The CDR3 spans 13 residues. Looked up from germline, CDR1 is MNHNS and CDR2 is SASEGT. The CDR3 here is CASKEGFNYGYTF. Written as DNA, the CDR3 is TGTGCCAGCAAGGAGGGGTTTAACTATGGCTACACCTTC.

Remarks on this clone: One base away lies a much larger clone, so this may be a sequencing read error. The chain employs TRBV20-1 and TRBJ2-7, with 7 positions matching TRBD2. CDR1 is DFQATT, CDR2 SNEGSKA, per germline (reference sequence). The CDR3 contains 12 residues. Trimming at V came to 5 bases and at J to 3 bases, leaving 4 bases not matched to a gene. The CDR3 spells CSAQRGDYEQYF. CDR3 in DNA: TGCAGTGCTCAGCGGGGCGACTACGAGCAGTACTTC.

At least ten counts were recorded for this clone. The chain is built from TRBV6-4 and TRBJ2-1, with 9 bases identical to TRBD2. CDR3 size: 13 residues. Germline assignment: CDR1 MRHNA and CDR2 SNTAGT. V gave up 4 bases and J gave up 7 bases; unmatched junction bases: 2. DNA for the CDR3: TGTGCCAGCAGTGTAACTAGCGGGAATGAGCAGTTCTTC. Amino acid sequence: CASSVTSGNEQFF.

The sample holds many counts of this clone. The rearrangement joins TRBV11-1 to TRBJ2-1; TRBD1 matches 8 bases. CDR1 SGHAT and CDR2 FQDESV come from the germline V gene (reference sequence). J gave up 4 bases and V 5 bases, and 7 bases lay outside the gene matches. This CDR3 contains 15 residues. The CDR3 region has the DNA TGTGCCAGCAGCGATCAGGGGGCGCTTTACAATGAGCAGTTCTTC. Translation gives CASSDQGALYNEQFF.

This clone was seen repeatedly, ten times or more. This chain links TRBV7-2 with TRBJ2-7; D remains unclear. Trimming pared 1 base from V and 3 bases from J, leaving 10 bases between. Germline-derived CDR1 and CDR2 are SGHTA and FQGNSA. This CDR3 is 14 amino acids long. The CDR3: CASSLVKSLYEQYF. The CDR3 DNA sequence: TGTGCCAGCAGCTTAGTCAAGTCCCTCTACGAGCAGTACTTC.

For this clone: This sequence may be a read error, since a much larger clone differs from it by one base. V and J are TRBV11-2 and TRBJ2-5, with a weak D call TRBD1 (6 bases). Trimming stripped 6 bases from V and 4 bases from J, with 15 bases between. The germline CDR1 and CDR2 sequences are SGHAT and FQNNGV. CDR3 size: 14 residues. CDR3 protein: CASRWTVERETQYF. DNA for the CDR3: TGTGCCAGCAGGTGGACAGTTGAGCGAGAGACCCAGTACTTC. Looking up the rest from reference TRBV11-2 and TRBJ2-5 gives the full variable domain: EAGVAQSPRYKIIEKRQSVAFWCNPISGHATLYWYQQILGQGPKLLIQFQNNGVVDDSQLPKDRFSAERLKGVDSTLKIQPAKLEDSAVYLCASRWTVERETQYFGPGTRLLVL.

Ten or more counts support this clone. The chain joins TRBV20-1 to TRBJ2-3; 8 bases line up with TRBD2. Trimming took 6 bases from V and 0 from J; bases not matched to a gene: 11. The germline V gene has CDR1 DFQATT and CDR2 SNEGSKA (reference sequence). The CDR3 consists of 16 residues. The CDR3 nucleotides are TGCAGTGCCACCCCCATAGCGGGAACTAGCACAGATACGCAGTATTTT. It translates to CSATPIAGTSTDTQYF.

This clone was seen ten or more times. The rearrangement links TRBV30 to TRBJ2-5, with TRBD2 identical over 14 bases. Germline values: CDR1 GTSNPN, CDR2 SVGIG (reference sequence). V lost 1 base, J lost 3 bases, and 4 bases stayed unmatched. The CDR3 contains 16 residues. CDR3 loop: CAWSALGLAGEETQYF. The CDR3 nucleotides are TGTGCCTGGAGTGCCCTGGGACTAGCGGGGGAAGAGACCCAGTACTTC.

This clone was recorded many times. The V gene is TRBV3-1, the J gene TRBJ1-5; D not certain. This CDR3 is built from 15 residues. Germline CDR1 LGHDT, CDR2 YNNKEL (reference sequence). The V end was cut by 3 bases, the J end by 0 bases, with 9 bases between. The CDR3 coding sequence is TGTGCCAGCAGCCATTCGCTGTTTAGCAATCAGCCCCAGCATTTT. It encodes CASSHSLFSNQPQHF.

For this clone: A read error is possible here, since a much larger clone lies one base away. The rearrangement links TRBV2 to TRBJ2-5; 9 nucleotides line up with TRBD1. The junction had 6 bases not matched to a gene; V was cut back by 7 bases and J by 3 bases. Germline V CDR1 and CDR2: SNHLY, FYNNEI. The CDR3 runs to 14 residues. The CDR3 nucleotides read TGTGCCAGCACTCGGGACAGGGTAAAAGAGACCCAGTACTTC. This gives the protein CASTRDRVKETQYF. The full variable domain, in which reference TRBV2 and TRBJ2-5 provide the parts outside the CDR3, is EPEVTQTPSHQVTQMGQEVILRCVPISNHLYFYWYRQILGQKVEFLVSFYNNEISEKSEIFDDQFSVERPDGSNFTLKIRSTKLEDSAMYFCASTRDRVKETQYFGPGTRLLVL.

In its sample, this clone was seen a few times. The chain links TRBV19 to TRBJ1-5; 9 bases are a match to TRBD1. Germline-derived CDR1 and CDR2 are LNHDA and SQIVND (reference sequence). CDR3 length equals 16 residues. Losses at the gene ends were 5 bases for V and 1 base for J; bases not matched to a gene: 6. The DNA of the CDR3 is TGTGCCAGTAGTGTCGAGACAGGGGGAAGCAATCAGCCCCAGCATTTT. Translation: CASSVETGGSNQPQHF.

The sample holds many counts of this clone. The rearrangement links TRBV2 to TRBJ1-5, with D possibly being TRBD1 (5 bases). V was cut by 4 bases and J by 0 bases, with 10 bases left in between. Germline assignment: CDR1 SNHLY and CDR2 FYNNEI. The length of the CDR3 is 15 residues. The CDR3 DNA is TGTGCCAGCAGTGTCCAGGGATATAGCAATCAGCCCCAGCATTTT. Its protein is CASSVQGYSNQPQHF.

This clone was recorded a few times. The chain carries TRBV6-1 and TRBJ2-7; TRBD2 matches 12 bases. V dropped 3 bases and J dropped 9; count of bases not matched to a gene: 6. CDR1 and CDR2 from the germline V gene are MNHNS and SASEGT. The CDR3 covers 14 residues. This CDR3 is CASSEHSLAGGQYF. Written as DNA, the CDR3 is TGTGCCAGCAGTGAGCACTCACTAGCGGGAGGGCAGTACTTC.

This clone was picked up many times. J is TRBJ2-2 and V is TRBV20-1; 13 bases match TRBD2. CDR3 length equals 16 residues. V trimming: 3 bases; J trimming: 4 bases; junction bases outside the gene matches: 5. From germline, CDR1 is DFQATT and CDR2 SNEGSKA (reference sequence). The CDR3 region is CSARTSGRSGTGELFF. The CDR3 DNA reads TGCAGTGCTAGGACTAGCGGGAGGAGTGGCACCGGGGAGCTGTTTTTT.

The chain couples TRBV9 to TRBJ2-7; 8 bases map to TRBD2. Germline CDR1 and CDR2: SGDLS and YYNGEE. The CDR3 runs 15 residues. J was trimmed by 2 bases and V by 2 bases; bases with no gene match: 6. This chain's CDR3 is CASSVGREEAYEQYF. The CDR3 DNA follows: TGTGCCAGCAGCGTGGGGCGGGAGGAAGCCTACGAGCAGTACTTC. Filled out from reference TRBV9 and TRBJ2-7, the complete variable domain reads DSGVTQTPKHLITATGQRVTLRCSPRSGDLSVYWYQQSLDQGLQFLIQYYNGEERAKGNILERFSAQQFPDLHSELNLSSLELGDSALYFCASSVGREEAYEQYFGPGTRLTVT.

This clone ranks as medium-sized. V usage is TRBV9 and J usage is TRBJ2-1, with 10 bases identical to TRBD2. V lost 3 bases to trimming and J lost 6 bases; unmatched junction nucleotides: 9. The CDR3 has 16 amino acids. The germline V gene encodes CDR1 SGDLS and CDR2 YYNGEE. The CDR3, as DNA: TGTGCCAGCAGCGATCGGACTAGCGGCGTACGCAATGAGCAGTTCTTC. This translates into CASSDRTSGVRNEQFF.

V usage is TRBV18 and J usage is TRBJ1-2, with 9 bases fitting TRBD1. The CDR3 covers 17 residues. Trimming took 0 bases from V and 4 from J; bases not matched to a gene: 9. CDR1 is KGHSH, CDR2 LQKENI, per germline. CDR3 amino acids: CASSPPSTGGLSYGYTF. As DNA, the CDR3 is TGTGCCAGCTCACCACCCTCGACAGGGGGGCTTAGCTATGGCTACACCTTC.

The CDR3 loop is CASTPRGGSYNSPLHF. The CDR3 coding sequence is TGTGCCAGCACCCCCCGCGGGGGCTCCTATAATTCACCCCTCCACTTT. The rearrangement joins TRBV6-1 to TRBJ1-6; D may be TRBD1 (5 bases). In germline, CDR1 is MNHNS, CDR2 SASEGT. Trimming removed 7 bases from V and 0 bases from J, with 13 bases in between. The length of the CDR3 is 16 residues.

The chain carries TRBV5-1 and TRBJ1-2; D gene unclear. Germline V gives CDR1 SGHRS, CDR2 YFSETQ. V was trimmed by 0 bases and J by 2 bases, leaving 8 bases between them. This CDR3 is 14 amino acids long. This CDR3 is CASSLAPDNYGYTF. For the CDR3, the DNA is TGCGCCAGCAGCTTGGCGCCAGACAACTATGGCTACACCTTC.